The sequence of this TCR beta chain was determined in a study of identical twins. The V and J ends lost 1 base and 8 bases, in that order; junction bases with no gene match: 10. This CDR3 comprises 16 residues. CDR1 is LGHDT, CDR2 YNNKEL, per germline (reference sequence). TCRdb re-derived calls from the 5' RACE reads in MiXCR, one entry per CDR3 protein. This sample carries roughly 480,000 distinct CDR3 sequences, approximately 24% of them seen once, and the ten largest clones take about 3%. The data were also submitted as part of a second study, on T cells expressing NK-cell markers.

Material for sequencing was CD4+ T cells sorted from blood. The TCR originated in a young woman in good health. The gene calls are TRBV3-1 and TRBJ2-1, with TRBD2 matching over 8 bases. CDR3 in DNA: TGTGCCAGCAGCCAAGGTACCAGCGGGAGAGTCGATGAGCAGTTCTTC. It specifies CASSQGTSGRVDEQFF.